One sample yielded the 13 T cell receptor beta chains listed below, sequenced in a study of T cells in localized non-small cell lung cancer. The method was immunoSEQ multiplex PCR; TCRdb's version includes in-frame clones alone and lacks a portion of them. The sample lists about 77,000 clones, around 89% occurring once. The sequenced sample was peripheral blood, obtained before any cancer treatment. These receptors originate from a woman aged 40 to 75 with stage I squamous cell lung carcinoma.

The chain recombines TRBV2 with TRBJ2-1, with 8 bases identical to TRBD1. This CDR3 comprises 15 residues. Trimming cost V 6 bases and J 2 bases; bases outside gene matches: 6. Germline V gene data show CDR1 as SNHLY and CDR2 as FYNNEI. CDR3 sequence (DNA): TGTGCCAGCAGAACCCAGGGGGCCGCCTACAATGAGCAGTTCTTC. This translates into CASRTQGAAYNEQFF. The whole variable domain, filled in from reference TRBV2 and TRBJ2-1, reads EPEVTQTPSHQVTQMGQEVILRCVPISNHLYFYWYRQILGQKVEFLVSFYNNEISEKSEIFDDQFSVERPDGSNFTLKIRSTKLEDSAMYFCASRTQGAAYNEQFFGPGTRLTVL.

The J gene is TRBJ2-1, the V gene TRBV7-3; 9 positions match TRBD2. The length of the CDR3 is 15 residues. Per the germline V gene, CDR1 is SGHTA and CDR2 is FQGTGA. V shed 5 bases, J shed 4 bases, and the junction held 6 bases outside the gene matches. The CDR3 loop reads CASSPSGGPYNEQFF. DNA of the CDR3: TGTGCCAGCAGCCCGAGCGGGGGGCCTTACAATGAGCAGTTCTTC.

The chain links TRBV9 to TRBJ1-1; the D is unclear. The length of the CDR3 is 14 residues. The ends were cut back, 0 bases at V and 5 bases at J, with 11 bases in the middle. Germline CDR1 reads SGDLS; CDR2 reads YYNGEE. In DNA, the CDR3 is TGTGCCAGCAGCGTAGCGGTCAGGTTTACTGAAGCTTTCTTT. Encoded protein: CASSVAVRFTEAFF. Variable domain in full (rest from reference TRBV9 and TRBJ1-1): DSGVTQTPKHLITATGQRVTLRCSPRSGDLSVYWYQQSLDQGLQFLIQYYNGEERAKGNILERFSAQQFPDLHSELNLSSLELGDSALYFCASSVAVRFTEAFFGQGTRLTVV.

This clone was seen once. The rearrangement joins TRBV25-1 to TRBJ2-4, with D maybe TRBD1 (5 bases). The CDR3 has 15 residues. Germline CDR1 reads MGHDK; CDR2 reads SYGVNS. Between the trimmed V and J ends, which lost 2 bases and 0 bases, there was a span of 8 bases. CDR3 loop: CASSEDRLAKNIQYF. CDR3 in DNA: TGTGCCAGCAGTGAAGACAGACTAGCCAAAAACATTCAGTACTTC.

The rearrangement joins TRBV2 to TRBJ1-1; D possibly corresponds to TRBD1 (5 bases). Trimming stripped 7 bases from V and 5 bases from J, with 14 bases between. The CDR3 covers 13 residues. The V gene's germline CDR1 is SNHLY and CDR2 FYNNEI. This CDR3 is CASKEGSRTEAFF. DNA for the CDR3: TGTGCCAGCAAGGAGGGGTCTAGAACTGAAGCTTTCTTT.

This clone was counted once. The chain has TRBV5-4 and TRBJ2-1; 12 bases align to TRBD2. Germline V gene lookup returns CDR1 SGHNT and CDR2 YYREEE (reference sequence). This CDR3 has 16 amino acids. The trim removed 1 base at V and 5 bases at J, leaving 4 bases unmatched. In DNA, the CDR3 is TGTGCCAGCAGCTTGTTGGGACTAGCGGGCGACAATGAGCAGTTCTTC. Its protein product is CASSLLGLAGDNEQFF. Complete variable domain (other parts from reference TRBV5-4 and TRBJ2-1): ETGVTQSPTHLIKTRGQQVTLRCSSQSGHNTVSWYQQALGQGPQFIFQYYREEENGRGNFPPRFSGLQFPNYSSELNVNALELDDSALYLCASSLLGLAGDNEQFFGPGTRLTVL.

J is TRBJ1-5 and V is TRBV30; D uncertain. V was trimmed by 4 bases and J by 2 bases, leaving 15 bases between them. This CDR3 has 15 residues. CDR1 GTSNPN and CDR2 SVGIG come from the germline V gene (reference sequence). CDR3 sequence (DNA): TGTGCCTGGACTATTAAGGGCAGAGGCAATCAGCCCCAGCATTTT. Translation gives CAWTIKGRGNQPQHF. Full variable domain (rest looked up from reference TRBV30 and TRBJ1-5): SQTIHQWPATLVQPVGSPLSLECTVEGTSNPNLYWYRQAAGRGLQLLFYSVGIGQISSEVPQNLSASRPQDRQFILSSKKLLLSDSGFYLCAWTIKGRGNQPQHFGDGTRLSIL.

V gene TRBV7-9 combines with J gene TRBJ1-1; D not certain. Germline CDR1 and CDR2: SEHNR and FQNEAQ (reference sequence). The CDR3 extends over 14 amino acids. V was pared by 5 bases and J by 1 base, with 11 bases between. The CDR3 DNA follows: TGTGCCAGCAGCCCATCCGGTCCGAACACTGAAGCTTTCTTT. Its translation is CASSPSGPNTEAFF.

Here the CDR3 reads CASSSVSEQYF. The CDR3, as DNA: TGTGCCAGCAGCTCTGTGAGCGAGCAGTACTTC. The chain couples TRBV6-5 to TRBJ2-7, with D hard to call. Germline V gene sequence: CDR1 MNHEY, CDR2 SVGAGI. V dropped 6 bases and J dropped 6 bases, with 9 bases sitting between them. The CDR3 has 11 residues.

The V and J genes are TRBV5-1 and TRBJ1-5; D gene uncertain. V was clipped by 0 bases and J by 3 bases, with 7 bases between them. Per germline, CDR1 SGHRS and CDR2 YFSETQ. The CDR3 runs 14 residues. DNA for the CDR3: TGCGCCAGCAGCTTGGGAGGGTCCAATCAGCCCCAGCATTTT. It encodes CASSLGGSNQPQHF.

The genes are TRBV4-2 and TRBJ1-2; TRBD1 aligns across 10 bases. Germline CDR1 is LGHNA and CDR2 is YNFKEQ. J was trimmed by 6 bases and V by 0 bases; bases with no gene match: 4. This CDR3 has 15 residues. The CDR3 DNA reads as TGTGCCAGCAGCCAAGATCTAGGACAGGGGGATGGCTACACCTTC. It is translated as CASSQDLGQGDGYTF.

The chain links TRBV5-1 to TRBJ2-3; possibly TRBD2 for D (6 bases). V gave up 0 bases and J gave up 2 bases, with 13 bases separating them. CDR1 is SGHRS, CDR2 YFSETQ, per germline. This CDR3 contains 16 residues. CDR3 amino acids: CASSLAPAGYTDTQYF. The CDR3 nucleotides are TGCGCCAGCAGCTTGGCCCCAGCGGGCTACACAGATACGCAGTATTTT.

On this clone: A read error may produce the germline difference seen at one junction end. The chain employs TRBV25-1 and TRBJ1-6, with D uncertain. The CDR3 contains 16 residues. Germline V gene data show CDR1 as MGHDK and CDR2 as SYGVNS. The CDR3 bases are TGTACCAGCAGTGAGGCCCGCGCCGACTATAATTCACCCCTCCACTTT. Translating it yields CTSSEARADYNSPLHF.